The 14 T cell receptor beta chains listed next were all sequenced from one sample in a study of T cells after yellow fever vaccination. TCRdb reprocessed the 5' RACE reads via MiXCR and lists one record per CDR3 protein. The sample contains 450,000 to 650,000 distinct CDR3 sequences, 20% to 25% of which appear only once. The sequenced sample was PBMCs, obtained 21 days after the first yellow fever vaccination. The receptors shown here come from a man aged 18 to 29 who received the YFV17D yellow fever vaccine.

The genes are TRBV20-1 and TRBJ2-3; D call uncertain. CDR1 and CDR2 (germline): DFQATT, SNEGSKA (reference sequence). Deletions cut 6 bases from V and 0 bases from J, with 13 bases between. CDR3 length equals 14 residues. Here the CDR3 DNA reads TGCAGTGCCAGACAATCTCAAAGCACAGATACGCAGTATTTT. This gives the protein CSARQSQSTDTQYF.

The CDR3, as DNA: TGCGCCAGCAGCTTTTCAGCCTCCTACAATGAGCAGTTCTTC. Encoded protein: CASSFSASYNEQFF. The gene calls are TRBV5-1 and TRBJ2-1; D not certain. The CDR3 loop spans 14 amino acids. V was clipped by 2 bases and J by 0 bases, with 6 bases between them. Germline CDR1 reads SGHRS; CDR2 reads YFSETQ.

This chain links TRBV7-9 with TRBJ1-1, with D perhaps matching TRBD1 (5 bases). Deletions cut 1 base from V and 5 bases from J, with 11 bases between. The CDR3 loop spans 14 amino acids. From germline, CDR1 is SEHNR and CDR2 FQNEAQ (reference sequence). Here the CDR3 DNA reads TGTGCCAGCAGCTTAGGGGGGTCCCGTACTGAAGCTTTCTTT. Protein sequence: CASSLGGSRTEAFF.

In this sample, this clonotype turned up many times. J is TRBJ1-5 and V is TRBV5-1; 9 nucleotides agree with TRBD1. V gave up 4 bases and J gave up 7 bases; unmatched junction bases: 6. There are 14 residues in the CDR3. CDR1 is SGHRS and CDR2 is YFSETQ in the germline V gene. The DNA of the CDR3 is TGCGCCAGCAGCCCGGGACAGGGTACCCAGCCCCAGCATTTT. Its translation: CASSPGQGTQPQHF.

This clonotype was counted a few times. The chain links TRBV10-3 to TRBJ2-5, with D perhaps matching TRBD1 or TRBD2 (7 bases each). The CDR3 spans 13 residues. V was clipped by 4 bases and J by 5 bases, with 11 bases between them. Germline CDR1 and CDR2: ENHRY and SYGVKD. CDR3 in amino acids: CAISGQGGETQYF. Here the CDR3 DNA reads TGTGCCATCAGTGGACAGGGAGGGGAGACCCAGTACTTC.

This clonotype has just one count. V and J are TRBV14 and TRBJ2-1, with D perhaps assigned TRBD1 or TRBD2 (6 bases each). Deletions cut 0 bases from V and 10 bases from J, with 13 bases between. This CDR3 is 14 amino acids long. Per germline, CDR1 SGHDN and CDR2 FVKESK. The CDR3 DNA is TGTGCCAGCAGCCAAGATTGGGGGGCTTTAGAGCAGTTCTTC. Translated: CASSQDWGALEQFF.

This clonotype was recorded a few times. CDR3 residues: CSVVSFGDTEAFF. The CDR3 nucleotides read TGCAGCGTTGTGTCGTTTGGGGACACTGAAGCTTTCTTT. This sequence joins TRBV29-1 and TRBJ1-1; D remains unclear. The CDR3 extends over 13 amino acids. Germline CDR1 SQVTM, CDR2 ANQGSEA. V was pared by 4 bases and J by 3 bases, with 12 bases between.

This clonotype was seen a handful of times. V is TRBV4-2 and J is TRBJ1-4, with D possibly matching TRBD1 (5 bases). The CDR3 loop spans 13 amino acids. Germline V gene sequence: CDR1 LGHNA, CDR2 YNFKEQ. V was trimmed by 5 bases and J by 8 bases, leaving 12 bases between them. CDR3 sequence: CASSGGRDEKLFF. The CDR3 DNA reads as TGTGCCAGCAGCGGCGGCAGGGACGAAAAACTGTTTTTT.

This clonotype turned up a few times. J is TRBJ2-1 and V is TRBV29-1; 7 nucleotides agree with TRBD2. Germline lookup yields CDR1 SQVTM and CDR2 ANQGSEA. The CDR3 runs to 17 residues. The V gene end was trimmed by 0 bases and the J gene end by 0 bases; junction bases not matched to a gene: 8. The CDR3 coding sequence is TGCAGCGTTGAAGATGGACCCGGGGGGAGCTCCTACAATGAGCAGTTCTTC. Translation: CSVEDGPGGSSYNEQFF.

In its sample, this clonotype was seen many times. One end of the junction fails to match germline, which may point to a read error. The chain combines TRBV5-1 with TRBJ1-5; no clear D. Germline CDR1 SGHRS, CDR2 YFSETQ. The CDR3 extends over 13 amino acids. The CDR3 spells CASSLGSNQPQHF. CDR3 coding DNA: TGTGCCAGCAGTTTGGGTAGCAATCAGCCCCAGCATTTT. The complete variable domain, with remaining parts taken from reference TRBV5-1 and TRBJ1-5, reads KAGVTQTPRYLIKTRGQQVTLSCSPISGHRSVSWYQQTPGQGLQFLFEYFSETQRNKGNFPGRFSGRQFSNSRSEMNVSTLELGDSALYLCASSLGSNQPQHFGDGTRLSIL.

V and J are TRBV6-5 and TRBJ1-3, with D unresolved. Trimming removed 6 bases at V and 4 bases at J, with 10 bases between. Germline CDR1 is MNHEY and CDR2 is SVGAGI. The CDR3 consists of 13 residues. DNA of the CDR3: TGTGCCAGCAGGCCTGCGCCGGGAAACACCATATATTTT. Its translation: CASRPAPGNTIYF.

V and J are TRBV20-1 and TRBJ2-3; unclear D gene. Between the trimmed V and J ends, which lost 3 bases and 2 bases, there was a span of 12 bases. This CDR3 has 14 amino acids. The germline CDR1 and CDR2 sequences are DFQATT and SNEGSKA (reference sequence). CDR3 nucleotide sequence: TGCAGTGCTAGGTGGGCAAGCGCCACAGATACGCAGTATTTT. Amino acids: CSARWASATDTQYF.

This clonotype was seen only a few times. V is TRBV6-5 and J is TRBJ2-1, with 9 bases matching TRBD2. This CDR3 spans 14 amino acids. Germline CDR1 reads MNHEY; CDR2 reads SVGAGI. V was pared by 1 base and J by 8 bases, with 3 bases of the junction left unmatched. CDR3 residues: CASSYWRGGDEQFF. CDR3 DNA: TGTGCCAGCAGTTACTGGCGGGGGGGCGATGAGCAGTTCTTC.

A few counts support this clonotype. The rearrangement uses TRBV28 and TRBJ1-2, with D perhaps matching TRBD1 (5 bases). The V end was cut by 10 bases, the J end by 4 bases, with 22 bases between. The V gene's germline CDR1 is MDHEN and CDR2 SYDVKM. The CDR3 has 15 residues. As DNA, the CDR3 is TGTGCCACCAGCTCAGGAGACGGGAGGGGCTATGGCTACACCTTC. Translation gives CATSSGDGRGYGYTF.